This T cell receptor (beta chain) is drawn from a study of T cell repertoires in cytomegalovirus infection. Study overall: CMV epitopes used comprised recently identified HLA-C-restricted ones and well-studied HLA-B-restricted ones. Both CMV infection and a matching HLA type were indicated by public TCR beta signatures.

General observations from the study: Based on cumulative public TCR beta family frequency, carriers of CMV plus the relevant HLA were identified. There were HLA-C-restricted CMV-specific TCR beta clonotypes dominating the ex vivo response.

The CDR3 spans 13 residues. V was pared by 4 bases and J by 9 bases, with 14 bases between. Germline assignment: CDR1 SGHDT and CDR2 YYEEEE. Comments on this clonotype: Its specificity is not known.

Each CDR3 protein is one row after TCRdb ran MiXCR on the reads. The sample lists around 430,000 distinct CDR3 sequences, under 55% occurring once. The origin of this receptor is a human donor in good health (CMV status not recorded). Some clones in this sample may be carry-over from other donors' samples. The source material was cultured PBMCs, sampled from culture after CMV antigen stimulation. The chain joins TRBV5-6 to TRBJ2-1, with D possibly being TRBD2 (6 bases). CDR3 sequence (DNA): TGTGCCAGCAGCCCGATCGGACTACGTGAGCAGTTCTTC. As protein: CASSPIGLREQFF.